This TCR beta chain came from a study of technical replicates of blood from a handful of donors. Some clones are missing from TCRdb's copy, which holds only in-frame ones; the method was immunoSEQ multiplex PCR. The sample contains some 74,000 clones, just under 95% of which appear only once. This clone was counted a few times. Specimen: T cells isolated from PBMCs. This TCR was sampled from a human donor in good health.

The CDR3 protein is CAWGTGSTEAFF. The CDR3 nucleotides are TGTGCCTGGGGGACAGGGAGCACTGAAGCTTTCTTT. The chain combines TRBV30 with TRBJ1-1; TRBD1 matches at 9 bases. CDR1 GTSNPN and CDR2 SVGIG come from the germline V gene (reference sequence). The CDR3 sequence is 12 residues long. Trimming cost V 5 bases and J 4 bases; bases outside gene matches: 2.